Listed here are 3 T cell receptor beta chains from one sample, sequenced in a study of T cell changes during pregnancy in multiple sclerosis. Data came from immunoSEQ multiplex PCR; TCRdb stores just in-frame clones and leaves some out. The table records about 44,000 clones, 85% to 95% of them present only once. Sequenced material: peripheral blood. The receptors were sampled from a female donor with multiple sclerosis, enrolled in a pregnancy study.

V and J are TRBV5-1 and TRBJ1-2; D may be TRBD1 (5 bases). This CDR3 is built from 15 residues. Germline CDR1 is SGHRS and CDR2 is YFSETQ. V was cut by 0 bases and J by 14 bases, with 23 bases left in between. The CDR3 DNA reads as TGCGCCAGCAGCTTGGCCCCTGGGGGATCGTCCCGTTGTACCTTC. Protein product: CASSLAPGGSSRCTF.

The V and J genes are TRBV6-5 and TRBJ2-5; weak D call: TRBD1 (6 bases). The CDR3 length is 16 residues. Trimming stripped 0 bases from V and 7 bases from J, with 18 bases between. Per germline, CDR1 MNHEY and CDR2 SVGAGI. This CDR3 reads CASSYSEDSRRGTQYF. CDR3 sequence (DNA): TGTGCCAGCAGTTACTCGGAGGACAGCAGGCGAGGGACCCAGTACTTC.

This chain connects TRBV6-5 to TRBJ1-5; D is uncertain. Trimming shortened V by 10 bases and J by 6 bases, and 19 bases separated the two germline ends. Germline V gene lookup returns CDR1 MNHEY and CDR2 SVGAGI. The CDR3 covers 14 residues. The CDR3 loop is CATRPTPRGQPQHF. As DNA, the CDR3 is TGTGCCACCCGGCCTACTCCCCGGGGTCAGCCCCAGCATTTT.